The clone carrying this TCR beta chain was detected only once. This record comes from a study of beta chain features in type 1 diabetes. The authors reverse transcribed all of the isolated RNA, so sequencing captured expressed TCRB transcripts. TCRdb keeps only in-frame clones here, not all; method: immunoSEQ multiplex PCR. Among some 44,000 clones listed, around 52% were seen once. Trimming took 11 bases from V and 2 from J; bases not matched to a gene: 9. This CDR3 is 14 amino acids long. The V gene's germline CDR1 is MNHEY and CDR2 SMNVEV (reference sequence). The TCR comes from a woman in her late teens or twenties in good health. The specimen sequenced was Tregs from blood. The chain uses TRBV27 and TRBJ2-3; TRBD1 matches at 8 bases. This CDR3 is CAGRPTGATDTQYF. CDR3 nucleotide sequence: TGTGCCGGCCGCCCGACAGGGGCCACAGATACGCAGTATTTT.